What follows are 3 T cell receptor beta chains derived from one specimen sequenced in a study of cytomegalovirus exposure and HLA in healthy donors. PCR employed 60 Vbeta and 13 Jbeta primers. Sequenced by immunoSEQ multiplex PCR; TCRdb stores in-frame clones only, minus some. Of about 150,000 clones listed, approximately 81% are singletons. Sequencing used PBMCs. The receptors stem from a man aged 18 to 29 in good health and CMV-seronegative.

The chain uses TRBV6-5 and TRBJ2-4; a weak D match, TRBD2 (6 bases). CDR1 and CDR2 (germline): MNHEY, SVGAGI. The CDR3 extends over 11 amino acids. Trimming removed 9 bases from V and 7 bases from J, with 10 bases in between. CDR3 loop: CASTRGNIQYF. For the CDR3, the DNA is TGTGCCAGTACCCGGGGGAACATTCAGTACTTC.

The chain uses TRBV5-1 and TRBJ1-4, with D unresolved. The ends were cut back, 7 bases at V and 0 bases at J, with 13 bases in the middle. CDR1 is SGHRS, CDR2 YFSETQ, per germline. The CDR3 totals 15 residues. The CDR3 DNA reads TGCGCCAGCCGTCTCTCTCTAGCAACTAATGAAAAACTGTTTTTT. Translated, it gives CASRLSLATNEKLFF.

In its sample, this clone was seen a few times. The genes are TRBV15 and TRBJ2-2; TRBD1 aligns across 7 bases. After removal of 5 bases from V and 3 bases from J, the junction contained 6 bases not matched to a gene. The CDR3 length is 15 residues. The germline gives CDR1 LNHNV, CDR2 YYDKDF (reference sequence). The CDR3: CATSPLTGDTGELFF. DNA for the CDR3: TGTGCCACCAGCCCGCTCACAGGGGACACCGGGGAGCTGTTTTTT.